Each of the 22 T cell receptor beta chains below was sequenced from the same sample in a study of cytomegalovirus exposure and HLA in healthy donors. Assay: immunoSEQ multiplex PCR; the TCRdb copy retains only in-frame clones and omits some. The sample has under 200,000 clones; about 81% are singletons. The material sequenced was PBMCs. These receptors were collected from a woman aged 25 to 39 in good health and CMV-seronegative.

The V gene is TRBV5-6, the J gene TRBJ1-2; D is undetermined. From germline, CDR1 is SGHDT and CDR2 YYEEEE. The germline V and J ends were trimmed by 7 bases and 8 bases, with 12 bases remaining between them. The CDR3 totals 11 residues. CDR3 protein: CASSKSRGYTF. The CDR3 nucleotides are TGTGCCAGCTCCAAATCTCGGGGCTACACCTTC.

There are a few counts of this clone. The V call is TRBV7-8, the J call TRBJ1-2, with D perhaps TRBD1 (5 bases). Germline lookup yields CDR1 SGHVS and CDR2 FQNEAQ. The germline V and J ends were trimmed by 5 bases and 5 bases, with 12 bases remaining between them. The CDR3 contains 13 residues. CDR3 nucleotides: TGTGCCAGCAGCCTAGGACATCAGTATGGCTACACCTTC. Residues: CASSLGHQYGYTF.

The rearrangement joins TRBV4-1 to TRBJ1-3; maybe TRBD1 (6 bases). In germline, CDR1 is MGHRA, CDR2 YSYEKL. V lost 1 base to trimming and J lost 2 bases, with 15 bases between them. CDR3 length: 17 residues. The chain's CDR3 is CASSQVGGGGTGNTIYF. The CDR3 DNA follows: TGCGCCAGCAGCCAAGTCGGCGGGGGGGGCACTGGAAACACCATATATTTT.

CDR3 region: CASSYQGNEQFF. CDR3 nucleotide sequence: TGTGCCAGCAGCTACCAGGGGAATGAGCAGTTCTTC. V and J are TRBV7-8 and TRBJ2-1, with D perhaps TRBD1 (6 bases). Trimming left V 4 bases short and J 7 bases short, with 8 bases between. This CDR3 spans 12 amino acids. Germline assignment: CDR1 SGHVS and CDR2 FQNEAQ.

The chain uses TRBV10-3 and TRBJ2-1; 12 bases agree with TRBD2. V gave up 5 bases and J gave up 9 bases; unmatched junction bases: 5. The CDR3 extends over 14 amino acids. Germline V gene data show CDR1 as ENHRY and CDR2 as SYGVKD. CDR3 protein: CAISRLAGESEQFF. CDR3 nucleotides: TGTGCCATCAGTAGACTAGCGGGAGAGAGTGAGCAGTTCTTC.

The CDR3 bases are TGCGCCAGCAGCTTGACAGGGGAGAGTGGCTACACCTTC. Amino acids: CASSLTGESGYTF. The J gene is TRBJ1-2, the V gene TRBV5-1, with 7 bases matching TRBD1. This CDR3 comprises 13 residues. Per the germline V gene, CDR1 is SGHRS and CDR2 is YFSETQ. Trimming at V came to 1 base and at J to 7 bases, leaving 4 bases not matched to a gene.

This chain links TRBV19 with TRBJ1-2, with D uncertain. This CDR3 is 13 amino acids long. Germline V gives CDR1 LNHDA, CDR2 SQIVND (reference sequence). Deletions cut 2 bases from V and 1 base from J, with 5 bases between. The CDR3 sequence: CASSIYSNYGYTF. CDR3 DNA: TGTGCCAGTAGTATATACAGTAACTATGGCTACACCTTC.

Notes on this clone: Other nucleotide sequences from this sample produce the same CDR3. The genes are TRBV6-5 and TRBJ1-5, with TRBD1 identical over 9 bases. Unmatched junction bases numbered 3, after V lost 5 bases and J lost 4 bases. The germline V gene encodes CDR1 MNHEY and CDR2 SVGAGI. This CDR3 has 14 residues. CDR3 DNA sequence: TGTGCCAGCAGTCACGACAGGGGGAATCAGCCCCAGCATTTT. This gives the protein CASSHDRGNQPQHF.

This clone was seen a handful of times. J is TRBJ1-5 and V is TRBV19; 9 bases match TRBD1. This CDR3 has 15 residues. Germline V lookup: CDR1 LNHDA, CDR2 SQIVND (reference sequence). The J segment lost 0 bases and the V segment lost 10 bases, leaving 7 bases of the junction unmatched. The CDR3 sequence: CATLDRGYSNQPQHF. DNA for the CDR3: TGTGCCACCCTGGACAGGGGCTATAGCAATCAGCCCCAGCATTTT.

The V call is TRBV23-1, the J call TRBJ1-2, with D possibly matching TRBD1 (5 bases). TRBV23-1 is reported as an ORF; its role is uncertain. The V end lost 1 base, the J end lost 7 bases, and 22 bases lay between the germline ends. This CDR3 contains 17 residues. The CDR3 bases are TGCGCCAGCAGTCAATTTGGCGACAGCGGGATGAGTGCTGGCTACACCTTC. Protein product: CASSQFGDSGMSAGYTF.

This chain joins TRBV7-7 and TRBJ2-5, with 9 bases aligning to TRBD2. Germline lookup yields CDR1 SSHAT and CDR2 FNYEAQ (reference sequence). The CDR3 is 16 amino acids. V was pared by 4 bases and J by 5 bases, with 11 bases of the junction left unmatched. The DNA of the CDR3 is TGTGCCAGCAGCTCCGTGGGCGGGGGGGCTATCGAGACCCAGTACTTC. Amino acids: CASSSVGGGAIETQYF.

The chain joins TRBV6-5 to TRBJ2-7; 8 bases are a match to TRBD1. Germline CDR1 is MNHEY and CDR2 is SVGAGI. The CDR3 totals 15 residues. V shed 7 bases and J 0 bases; nucleotides not matched to a gene: 8. The CDR3 reads CASTGGSGGSYEQYF. In DNA, the CDR3 is TGTGCCAGCACAGGGGGCTCAGGGGGCTCCTACGAGCAGTACTTC.

This clone was counted a single time. CDR3 in amino acids: CASSYSSGTNYGYTF. The CDR3 nucleotides read TGTGCCAGCAGTTACTCGTCGGGGACTAACTATGGCTACACCTTC. V and J are TRBV6-6 and TRBJ1-2; D call uncertain. V lost 0 bases, J lost 0 bases, and 8 bases lay in between. CDR1 is MNHNY and CDR2 is SVGAGI in the germline V gene (reference sequence). This CDR3 region has 15 residues.

In nucleotides, the CDR3 is TGTGCCAGCAGCTGGGCCTCGGGGGGCTATGGCTACACCTTC. Translated, it gives CASSWASGGYGYTF. V and J are TRBV14 and TRBJ1-2; maybe TRBD1 (5 bases). Trimming took 5 bases from V and 4 from J, leaving 14 bases between them. This CDR3 is 14 amino acids long. The germline gives CDR1 SGHDN, CDR2 FVKESK.

The chain has TRBV7-7 and TRBJ2-1, with 11 bases lining up with TRBD1. V dropped 2 bases and J dropped 8; count of bases not matched to a gene: 5. CDR3 length equals 15 residues. The V gene's germline CDR1 is SSHAT and CDR2 FNYEAQ (reference sequence). The CDR3: CASSLTGTGGHEQFF. Written as DNA, the CDR3 is TGTGCCAGCAGCTTAACCGGGACAGGGGGTCATGAGCAGTTCTTC.

CDR3 nucleotide sequence: TGTGCCAGCAGACTAGCGGGGGCCTACGAGCAGTACTTC. This codes for CASRLAGAYEQYF. V and J are TRBV6-5 and TRBJ2-7; 11 nucleotides match TRBD2. V trimming: 6 bases; J trimming: 2 bases; junction bases outside the gene matches: 0. The length of the CDR3 is 13 residues. Germline CDR1 is MNHEY and CDR2 is SVGAGI.

The V gene is TRBV7-6, the J gene TRBJ2-5, with D possibly matching TRBD1 (5 bases). CDR3 length: 15 residues. Germline-derived CDR1 and CDR2 are SGHVS and FNYEAQ. The V end lost 4 bases, the J end lost 7 bases, and 19 bases lay between the germline ends. The CDR3 DNA follows: TGTGCCAGCAGCTCACTGAGGTCCGTAAGGGGGACCCAGTACTTC. Amino acids: CASSSLRSVRGTQYF.

V and J are TRBV7-2 and TRBJ2-7; 7 bases line up with TRBD1. Losses at the gene ends were 6 bases for V and 1 base for J; bases not matched to a gene: 12. This CDR3 contains 16 residues. Germline V gives CDR1 SGHTA, CDR2 FQGNSA. Written as DNA, the CDR3 is TGTGCCAGCAGTTCGGGGACAGCTCGGACGTCCTACGAGCAGTACTTC. It specifies CASSSGTARTSYEQYF.

The rearrangement uses TRBV5-4 and TRBJ2-1; 7 bases align to TRBD2. CDR3 size: 13 residues. The junction had 6 bases not matched to a gene; V was cut back by 8 bases and J by 4 bases. Germline CDR1 SGHNT, CDR2 YYREEE (reference sequence). The CDR3 bases are TGTGCCAGTGGGCTAGCGGATTACAATGAGCAGTTCTTC. It is translated as CASGLADYNEQFF. The full variable domain, completed using reference TRBV5-4 and TRBJ2-1, is ETGVTQSPTHLIKTRGQQVTLRCSSQSGHNTVSWYQQALGQGPQFIFQYYREEENGRGNFPPRFSGLQFPNYSSELNVNALELDDSALYLCASGLADYNEQFFGPGTRLTVL.

The chain couples TRBV28 to TRBJ1-2; perhaps TRBD1 as D (6 bases). The germline V and J ends were trimmed by 7 bases and 3 bases, with 9 bases remaining between them. In germline, CDR1 is MDHEN, CDR2 SYDVKM. The CDR3 has 12 residues. This CDR3 reads CASKPGDYGYTF. DNA of the CDR3: TGTGCCAGCAAACCAGGGGACTATGGCTACACCTTC.

The CDR3 DNA is TGTGCCAGCACCGAACGGTCCAACACTGAAGCTTTCTTT. It translates to CASTERSNTEAFF. The V gene is TRBV6-5, the J gene TRBJ1-1; no clear D. Trimming removed 7 bases at V and 2 bases at J, with 11 bases between. CDR1 MNHEY and CDR2 SVGAGI come from the germline V gene. The CDR3 is made up of 13 amino acids.

The rearrangement uses TRBV7-9 and TRBJ2-1, with 7 bases aligning to TRBD2. This CDR3 comprises 17 residues. V was pared by 5 bases and J by 8 bases, with 18 bases of the junction left unmatched. Germline V gene lookup returns CDR1 SEHNR and CDR2 FQNEAQ (reference sequence). CDR3 region: CASSPPLGREKVDEQFF. The CDR3 coding sequence is TGTGCCAGCAGCCCTCCCCTAGGGCGGGAGAAAGTCGATGAGCAGTTCTTC. The variable domain in full, completed from reference TRBV7-9 and TRBJ2-1, reads DTGVSQNPRHKITKRGQNVTFRCDPISEHNRLYWYRQTLGQGPEFLTYFQNEAQLEKSRLLSDRFSAERPKGSFSTLEIQRTEQGDSAMYLCASSPPLGREKVDEQFFGPGTRLTVL.